The 17 T cell receptor beta chains below were found in one sample sequenced in a study of beta chain features in type 1 diabetes. Expressed TCRB transcripts were sequenced because the entire RNA isolate underwent reverse transcription. Profiled with immunoSEQ multiplex PCR; TCRdb holds only in-frame clones, not every one. The sample includes over 650,000 clones, around an eighth of them seen just once. No antigen is known for these receptors. Study-wide findings and caveats: All four CD4+ subsets from Type 1 diabetes patients carried moderately but significantly shorter TCRB CDR3s.

The sample was naive CD4+ T cells from blood. All receptors derive from a man aged 18 to 29 with type 1 diabetes.

This clone was seen a handful of times. V and J are TRBV11-2 and TRBJ2-1, with 13 bases aligning to TRBD2. The germline gives CDR1 SGHAT, CDR2 FQNNGV. J lost 2 bases, V lost 8 bases, and 6 bases had no gene match. CDR3 size: 16 residues. As DNA, the CDR3 is TGTGCCAGCTCAAAGGGACTAGCGGGACCCTACAATGAGCAGTTCTTC. Residues: CASSKGLAGPYNEQFF.

This clone showed up just a few times. The chain employs TRBV7-2 and TRBJ2-3, with D perhaps TRBD1 or TRBD2 (6 bases each). V was shortened by 5 bases and J by 0 bases, with 18 bases between the two germline ends. The CDR3 contains 17 residues. Germline values: CDR1 SGHTA, CDR2 FQGNSA. For the CDR3, the DNA is TGTGCCAGCAGCCCACTCGGGGGCGGGCGTAGCACAGATACGCAGTATTTT. This encodes CASSPLGGGRSTDTQYF.

This clone occurred a few times. The V gene is TRBV10-1, the J gene TRBJ2-1; 7 bases align to TRBD1. CDR3 size: 16 residues. Germline trimming cut 4 bases from V and 5 bases from J; bases unmatched to any gene: 11. CDR1 is WNHNN, CDR2 SYGVQD, per germline (reference sequence). CDR3 amino acids: CASSAVDRVPHNEQFF. CDR3 nucleotides: TGCGCCAGCAGTGCCGTTGACAGGGTTCCTCACAATGAGCAGTTCTTC.

This clone was counted only a few times. This chain joins TRBV30 and TRBJ1-1; D remains unclear. This CDR3 comprises 14 residues. Per germline, CDR1 GTSNPN and CDR2 SVGIG (reference sequence). Deletions cut 1 base from V and 0 bases from J, with 9 bases between. DNA of the CDR3: TGTGCCTGGAGTGAGCTACAGCTGAACACTGAAGCTTTCTTT. Translated: CAWSELQLNTEAFF. The whole variable domain, remainder taken from reference TRBV30 and TRBJ1-1, is SQTIHQWPATLVQPVGSPLSLECTVEGTSNPNLYWYRQAAGRGLQLLFYSVGIGQISSEVPQNLSASRPQDRQFILSSKKLLLSDSGFYLCAWSELQLNTEAFFGQGTRLTVV.

The V gene is TRBV25-1, the J gene TRBJ1-4; weak D call: TRBD1 (6 bases). CDR3 length: 16 residues. Germline-derived CDR1 and CDR2 are MGHDK and SYGVNS. The V end was cut by 2 bases, the J end by 5 bases, with 15 bases between. The CDR3 protein is CASSEMRGISNEKLFF. CDR3 bases: TGTGCCAGCAGTGAAATGAGGGGGATATCAAATGAAAAACTGTTTTTT.

The V and J genes are TRBV28 and TRBJ1-3; D may be TRBD1 (5 bases). This CDR3 has 15 residues. V was pared by 5 bases and J by 0 bases, with 11 bases between. In germline, CDR1 is MDHEN, CDR2 SYDVKM. Here the CDR3 reads CASSHGDFSGNTIYF. As DNA, the CDR3 is TGTGCCAGCAGTCACGGGGACTTCTCTGGAAACACCATATATTTT.

J is TRBJ1-3 and V is TRBV7-9, with D unclear. CDR3 length: 13 residues. V was trimmed by 8 bases and J by 0 bases, leaving 8 bases between them. CDR1 is SEHNR and CDR2 is FQNEAQ in the germline V gene (reference sequence). CDR3 nucleotide sequence: TGTGCCAGCGCCACCTCCTCTGGAAACACCATATATTTT. Residues: CASATSSGNTIYF.

A few counts support this clone. The CDR3 DNA follows: TGTGCCTGGAGTGTACGAGGGACAGGGGAGAAATATGGCTACACCTTC. The encoded protein is CAWSVRGTGEKYGYTF. This chain links TRBV30 with TRBJ1-2, with 10 bases lining up with TRBD1. The CDR3 totals 16 residues. Germline lookup yields CDR1 GTSNPN and CDR2 SVGIG (reference sequence). V shed 0 bases and J 5 bases; nucleotides not matched to a gene: 9.

The V and J genes are TRBV15 and TRBJ1-5; no firm D call. This CDR3 is 15 amino acids long. Germline V CDR1 and CDR2: LNHNV, YYDKDF (reference sequence). Trimming took 1 base from V and 0 from J, leaving 7 bases between them. The CDR3, as DNA: TGTGCCACCAGCAGAGTAGCGGGTAGCAATCAGCCCCAGCATTTT. Amino acids: CATSRVAGSNQPQHF.

The rearrangement links TRBV2 to TRBJ2-5; D remains ambiguous. Germline CDR1 reads SNHLY; CDR2 reads FYNNEI. V lost 10 bases to trimming and J lost 3 bases, with 12 bases between them. This CDR3 comprises 12 residues. The CDR3 loop is CAMALRKETQYF. CDR3 in DNA: TGTGCCATGGCGCTGCGAAAAGAGACCCAGTACTTC.

J is TRBJ1-1 and V is TRBV7-9, with unresolved D. The CDR3 spans 11 residues. With 7 bases removed from V and 5 bases from J, the gap between germline ends came to 8 bases. CDR1 SEHNR and CDR2 FQNEAQ come from the germline V gene (reference sequence). The DNA of the CDR3 is TGTGCCAGCACGGTTGGAACTGAAGCTTTCTTT. It encodes CASTVGTEAFF.

In its sample, this clone was seen a few times. The chain joins TRBV15 to TRBJ2-5; TRBD2 matches 8 bases. CDR3 length equals 15 residues. The V gene end was trimmed by 3 bases and the J gene end by 4 bases; junction bases not matched to a gene: 7. CDR1 and CDR2 (germline): LNHNV, YYDKDF (reference sequence). In nucleotides, the CDR3 is TGTGCCACCAGCAGGTCACTAGCGGATGTAGAGACCCAGTACTTC. The encoded protein is CATSRSLADVETQYF.

This clone occurred a few times. This chain links TRBV7-9 with TRBJ2-7, with D uncertain. The V gene lost 6 bases and the J gene lost 3 bases, with 18 bases spanning the gap. There are 15 residues in the CDR3. Germline V gene sequence: CDR1 SEHNR, CDR2 FQNEAQ (reference sequence). In nucleotides, the CDR3 is TGTGCCAGCAGTTTGGGAAGAGTTGAAGTCTACGAGCAGTACTTC. Its translation is CASSLGRVEVYEQYF. The full variable domain, in which reference TRBV7-9 and TRBJ2-7 provide the parts outside the CDR3, is DTGVSQNPRHKITKRGQNVTFRCDPISEHNRLYWYRQTLGQGPEFLTYFQNEAQLEKSRLLSDRFSAERPKGSFSTLEIQRTEQGDSAMYLCASSLGRVEVYEQYFGPGTRLTVT.

The rearrangement uses TRBV28 and TRBJ1-2, with D tentatively TRBD1 (5 bases). CDR1 and CDR2 from the germline V gene are MDHEN and SYDVKM. Between the trimmed V and J ends, which lost 10 bases and 1 base, there was a span of 19 bases. The CDR3 is 15 amino acids. Here the CDR3 DNA reads TGTGCCACCAATGGGGCGGGCGCGAATAACTATGGCTACACCTTC. Translation gives CATNGAGANNYGYTF.

In this sample, this clone turned up a few times. One end of the junction fails to match germline, which may point to a read error. The chain employs TRBV2 and TRBJ1-2; tentative D call: TRBD1 (6 bases). This CDR3 has 13 residues. In germline, CDR1 is SNHLY, CDR2 FYNNEI. This CDR3 is CAGSPGQFYGYTF. In nucleotides, the CDR3 is TGTGCCGGCAGCCCCGGACAGTTCTATGGCTACACCTTC.

This chain links TRBV11-2 with TRBJ1-2, with D possibly matching TRBD1 (5 bases). Germline CDR1 and CDR2: SGHAT and FQNNGV. This CDR3 has 11 amino acids. Trimming shortened V by 6 bases and J by 7 bases, and 9 bases separated the two germline ends. CDR3 protein: CASRKRGGYTF. For the CDR3, the DNA is TGTGCCAGCAGGAAAAGGGGTGGCTACACCTTC.

This clone was detected only a few times. The rearrangement joins TRBV15 to TRBJ2-1; 7 nucleotides match TRBD2. The CDR3 totals 18 residues. Per the germline V gene, CDR1 is LNHNV and CDR2 is YYDKDF (reference sequence). The J segment lost 2 bases and the V segment lost 4 bases, leaving 14 bases of the junction unmatched. The CDR3: CATSKETRTRVTYNEQFF. The CDR3, as DNA: TGTGCCACCAGCAAAGAAACTCGGACTAGAGTCACCTACAATGAGCAGTTCTTC.